The clone carrying this T cell receptor beta chain was detected a few times. Its antigen is not known. The data were taken from a study of cytomegalovirus exposure and HLA in healthy donors. Study results and limitations: The HLA-A and HLA-B alleles of most subjects were reportedly predicted accurately from TCR beta sequences. Analysis was carried out at a later point, and it linked a missense DCLRE1C variant to TCR beta V- and J-gene trimming. Reported performance of the classifier showed diagnosis of cytomegalovirus status with high specificity and sensitivity.

The CDR3 loop spans 15 amino acids. Germline V gives CDR1 LGHNA, CDR2 YSLEER. V lost 1 base and J 6 bases, leaving 12 bases between the germline ends. Vbeta (60) and Jbeta (13) primers were used in the PCR. Only in-frame clones appear in the TCRdb table, and some are missing; sequencing was by immunoSEQ multiplex PCR. The sample contains tens of thousands of clones, around 74% of which appear only once. This TCR was recovered from a woman younger than 45 in good health and CMV-seropositive. The sample comprised PBMCs. The chain couples TRBV4-3 to TRBJ1-4; D call uncertain. CDR3 bases: TGCGCCAGCAGCCAAGGTTTCGGGAGAGATGAAAAACTGTTTTTT. Its translation: CASSQGFGRDEKLFF.